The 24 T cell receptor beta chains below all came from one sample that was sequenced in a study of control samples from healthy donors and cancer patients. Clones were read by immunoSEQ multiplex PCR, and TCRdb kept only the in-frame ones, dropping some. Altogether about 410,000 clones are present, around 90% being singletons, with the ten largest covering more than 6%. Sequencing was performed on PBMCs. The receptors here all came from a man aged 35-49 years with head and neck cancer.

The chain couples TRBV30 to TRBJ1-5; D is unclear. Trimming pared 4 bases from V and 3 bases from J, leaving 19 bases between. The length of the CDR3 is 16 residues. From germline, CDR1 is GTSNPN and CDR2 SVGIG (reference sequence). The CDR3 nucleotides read TGTGCCTGGAACCGAGGAGAAGGGCTGAACAATCAGCCCCAGCATTTT. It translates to CAWNRGEGLNNQPQHF.

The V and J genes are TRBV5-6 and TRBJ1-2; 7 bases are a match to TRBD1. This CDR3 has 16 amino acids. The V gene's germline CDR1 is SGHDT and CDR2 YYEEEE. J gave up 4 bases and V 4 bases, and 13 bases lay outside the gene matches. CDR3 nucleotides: TGTGCCAGCAGCCATAGAGGGGGCGCGATGATCTATGGCTACACCTTC. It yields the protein CASSHRGGAMIYGYTF.

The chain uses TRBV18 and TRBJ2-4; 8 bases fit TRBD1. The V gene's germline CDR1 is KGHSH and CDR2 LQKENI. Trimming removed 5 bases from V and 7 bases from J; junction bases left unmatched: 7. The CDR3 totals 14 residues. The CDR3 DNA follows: TGTGCCAGCTCAGAGACGACAGGGGTGAACATTCAGTACTTC. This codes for CASSETTGVNIQYF.

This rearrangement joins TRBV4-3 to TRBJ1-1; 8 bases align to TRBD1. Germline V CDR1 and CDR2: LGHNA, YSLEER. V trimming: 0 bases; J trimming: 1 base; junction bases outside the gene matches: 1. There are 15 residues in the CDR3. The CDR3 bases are TGCGCCAGCAGCCAAGAGGGACAGGAGAACACTGAAGCTTTCTTT. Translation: CASSQEGQENTEAFF.

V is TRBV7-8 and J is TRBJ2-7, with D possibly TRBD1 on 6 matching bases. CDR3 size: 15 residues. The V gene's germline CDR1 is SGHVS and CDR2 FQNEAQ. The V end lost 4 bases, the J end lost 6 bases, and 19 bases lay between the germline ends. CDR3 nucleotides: TGTGCCAGCAGCTCCATAGGGTGGGGGCTTTCCGAGCAGTACTTC. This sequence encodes CASSSIGWGLSEQYF.

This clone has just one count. The CDR3 protein is CASSLGQKANYGYTF. In DNA form, the CDR3 reads TGTGCCAGCAGCCTCGGACAGAAAGCTAACTATGGCTACACCTTC. The gene calls are TRBV6-5 and TRBJ1-2; tentative D call: TRBD1 (6 bases). V was shortened by 6 bases and J by 0 bases, with 14 bases between the two germline ends. This CDR3 comprises 15 residues. Per germline, CDR1 MNHEY and CDR2 SVGAGI.

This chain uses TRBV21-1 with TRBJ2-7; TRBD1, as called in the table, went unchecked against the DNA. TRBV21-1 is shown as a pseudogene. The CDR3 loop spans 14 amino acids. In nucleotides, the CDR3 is TGTGCCGGGTTGGCAGGGGTCCACGACTACGAGCAGTACTTC. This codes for CAGLAGVHDYEQYF.

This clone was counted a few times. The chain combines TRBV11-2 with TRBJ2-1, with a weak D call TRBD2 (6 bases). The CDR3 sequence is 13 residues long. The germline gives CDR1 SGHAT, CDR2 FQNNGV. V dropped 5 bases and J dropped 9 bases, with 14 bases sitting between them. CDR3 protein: CASSPWGVGEQFF. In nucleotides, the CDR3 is TGTGCCAGCAGCCCTTGGGGGGTTGGTGAGCAGTTCTTC.

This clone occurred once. The DNA of the CDR3 is TGTGCCAGTAGTATATACGGGTCGCCAGGGACCTACGAGCAGTACTTC. As protein: CASSIYGSPGTYEQYF. This chain joins TRBV19 and TRBJ2-7; D might be TRBD1 (5 bases). Germline CDR1 LNHDA, CDR2 SQIVND (reference sequence). The germline V and J ends were trimmed by 2 bases and 2 bases, with 16 bases remaining between them. The CDR3 extends over 16 amino acids.

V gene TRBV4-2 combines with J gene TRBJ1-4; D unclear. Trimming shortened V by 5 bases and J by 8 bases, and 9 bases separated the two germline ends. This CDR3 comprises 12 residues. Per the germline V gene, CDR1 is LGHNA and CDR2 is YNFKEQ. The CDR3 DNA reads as TGTGCCAGCAGCTTTTATGGCGAAAAACTGTTTTTT. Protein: CASSFYGEKLFF.

CDR3 in amino acids: CAWSVNTQYF. Here the CDR3 DNA reads TGTGCCTGGAGTGTAAATACGCAGTATTTT. This chain connects TRBV30 to TRBJ2-3; D not resolved. This CDR3 spans 10 amino acids. Germline CDR1 reads GTSNPN; CDR2 reads SVGIG (reference sequence). Trimming stripped 0 bases from V and 7 bases from J, with 2 bases between. The full variable domain, in which reference TRBV30 and TRBJ2-3 provide the parts outside the CDR3, is SQTIHQWPATLVQPVGSPLSLECTVEGTSNPNLYWYRQAAGRGLQLLFYSVGIGQISSEVPQNLSASRPQDRQFILSSKKLLLSDSGFYLCAWSVNTQYFGPGTRLTVL.

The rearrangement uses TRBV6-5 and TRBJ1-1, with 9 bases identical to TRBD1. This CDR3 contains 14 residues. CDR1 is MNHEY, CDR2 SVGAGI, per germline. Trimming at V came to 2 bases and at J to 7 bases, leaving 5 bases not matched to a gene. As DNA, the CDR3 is TGTGCCAGCAGTTACGCGGACAGGGGATATGAAGCTTTCTTT. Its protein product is CASSYADRGYEAFF.

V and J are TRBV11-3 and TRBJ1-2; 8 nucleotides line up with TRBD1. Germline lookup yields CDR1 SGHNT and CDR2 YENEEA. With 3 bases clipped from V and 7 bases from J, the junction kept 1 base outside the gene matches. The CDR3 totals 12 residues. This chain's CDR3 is CASSFDRGGYTF. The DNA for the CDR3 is TGTGCCAGCAGCTTTGACAGGGGTGGCTACACCTTC.

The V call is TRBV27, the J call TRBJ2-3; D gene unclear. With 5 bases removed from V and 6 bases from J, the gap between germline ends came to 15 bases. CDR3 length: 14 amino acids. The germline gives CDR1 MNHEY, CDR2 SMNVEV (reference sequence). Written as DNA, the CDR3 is TGTGCCAGCAGTCCCTCGGATTACCGGGATACGCAGTATTTT. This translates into CASSPSDYRDTQYF.

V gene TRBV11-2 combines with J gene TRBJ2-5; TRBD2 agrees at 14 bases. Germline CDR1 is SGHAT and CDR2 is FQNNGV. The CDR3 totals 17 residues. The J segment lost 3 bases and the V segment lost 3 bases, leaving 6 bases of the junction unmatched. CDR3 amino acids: CASSLGTSGGYEETQYF. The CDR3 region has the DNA TGTGCCAGCAGCTTGGGGACTAGCGGGGGATATGAAGAGACCCAGTACTTC.

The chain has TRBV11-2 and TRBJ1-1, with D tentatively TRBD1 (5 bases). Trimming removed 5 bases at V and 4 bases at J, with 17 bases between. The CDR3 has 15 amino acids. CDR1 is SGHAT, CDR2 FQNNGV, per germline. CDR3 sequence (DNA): TGTGCCAGCAGCCCAACCGGGGGGGTTGGCACTGAAGCTTTCTTT. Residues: CASSPTGGVGTEAFF.

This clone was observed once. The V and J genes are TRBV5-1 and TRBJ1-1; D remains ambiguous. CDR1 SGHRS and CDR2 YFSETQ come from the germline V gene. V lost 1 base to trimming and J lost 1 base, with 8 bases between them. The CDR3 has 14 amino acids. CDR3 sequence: CASSLRIQNTEAFF. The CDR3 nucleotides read TGCGCCAGCAGCTTGCGGATTCAGAACACTGAAGCTTTCTTT.

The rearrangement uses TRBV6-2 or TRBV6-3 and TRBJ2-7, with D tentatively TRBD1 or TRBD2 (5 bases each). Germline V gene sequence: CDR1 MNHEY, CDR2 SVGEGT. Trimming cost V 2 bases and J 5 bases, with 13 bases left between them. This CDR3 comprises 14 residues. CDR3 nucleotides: TGTGCCAGCAGTTACGGGACCTCAGCCCACGAGCAGTACTTC. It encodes CASSYGTSAHEQYF.

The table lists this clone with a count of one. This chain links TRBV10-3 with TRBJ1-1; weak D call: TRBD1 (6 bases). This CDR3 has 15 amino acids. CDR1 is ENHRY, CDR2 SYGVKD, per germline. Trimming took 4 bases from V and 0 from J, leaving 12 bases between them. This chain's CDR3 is CAISATSGVNTEAFF. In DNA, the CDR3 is TGTGCCATCAGTGCGACTTCAGGGGTGAACACTGAAGCTTTCTTT.

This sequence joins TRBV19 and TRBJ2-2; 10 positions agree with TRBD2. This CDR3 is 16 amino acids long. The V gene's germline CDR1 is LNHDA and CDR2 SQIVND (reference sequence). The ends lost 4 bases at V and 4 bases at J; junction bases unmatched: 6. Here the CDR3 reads CASSTSGGRITGELFF. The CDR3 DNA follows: TGTGCCAGTAGTACTAGCGGGGGACGGATCACCGGGGAGCTGTTTTTT.

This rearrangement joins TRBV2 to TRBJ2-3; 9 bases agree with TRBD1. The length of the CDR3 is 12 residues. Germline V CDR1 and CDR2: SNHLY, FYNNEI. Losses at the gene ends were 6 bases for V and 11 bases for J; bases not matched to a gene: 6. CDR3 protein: CASSGQGFMQYF. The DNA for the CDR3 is TGTGCCAGCAGCGGACAGGGGTTTATGCAGTATTTT. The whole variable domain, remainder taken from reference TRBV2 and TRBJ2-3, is EPEVTQTPSHQVTQMGQEVILRCVPISNHLYFYWYRQILGQKVEFLVSFYNNEISEKSEIFDDQFSVERPDGSNFTLKIRSTKLEDSAMYFCASSGQGFMQYFGPGTRLTVL.

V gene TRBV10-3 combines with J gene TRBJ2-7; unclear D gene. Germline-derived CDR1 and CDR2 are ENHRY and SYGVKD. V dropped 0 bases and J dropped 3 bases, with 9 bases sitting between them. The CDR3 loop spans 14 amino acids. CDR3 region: CAISESTRDYEQYF. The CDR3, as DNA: TGTGCCATCAGTGAGTCGACTCGAGACTACGAGCAGTACTTC.

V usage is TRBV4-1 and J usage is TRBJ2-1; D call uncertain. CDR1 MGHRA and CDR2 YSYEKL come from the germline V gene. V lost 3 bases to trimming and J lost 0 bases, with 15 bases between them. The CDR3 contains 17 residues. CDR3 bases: TGCGCCAGCAGCCAGTTAGATCTCGGTCTCTCCTACAATGAGCAGTTCTTC. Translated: CASSQLDLGLSYNEQFF.

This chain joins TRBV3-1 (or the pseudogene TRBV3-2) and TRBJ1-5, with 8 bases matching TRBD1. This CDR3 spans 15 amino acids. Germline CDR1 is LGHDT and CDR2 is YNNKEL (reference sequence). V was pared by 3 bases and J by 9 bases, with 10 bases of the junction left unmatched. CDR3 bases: TGTGCCAGCAGCCAGGCGAACACAGGGGGATCGCCCCAGCATTTT. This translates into CASSQANTGGSPQHF.